This T cell receptor (beta chain) was identified during a study of T cells in Graves' hyperthyroidism and ophthalmopathy. For the study at large: Peripheral blood was secured at the point of initial diagnosis, before any treatment.

This clonotype was detected ten times or more. A patient was excluded if there was uncontrolled infection, other autoimmune disease, pregnancy or lactation. Cells are PBMCs isolated from approximately 9.2 ml of fresh blood. Amplification of TCR beta CDR3 regions was performed using RNA transcripts as template. An initial round of RT-PCR targeting the TCR CDR3 relied on the HTBI primer set. TCRdb fed the multiplex PCR reads into MiXCR, producing one record per CDR3 protein. There are over 250,000 distinct CDR3 sequences in the sample; approximately 23% occur only once, and around 60% lies in the top ten. Germline V gene sequence: CDR1 SGHRS, CDR2 YFSETQ. The CDR3 totals 13 residues. Trimming pared 2 bases from V and 6 bases from J, leaving 9 bases between.

The sequenced sample was blood. The receptor was derived from a young man with Graves' ophthalmopathy. The chain links TRBV5-1 to TRBJ2-1; a possible D gene is TRBD2 (6 bases). CDR3 protein: CASSFRGFNEQFF. The CDR3 region has the DNA TGCGCCAGCAGCTTCCGGGGGTTCAATGAGCAGTTCTTC.